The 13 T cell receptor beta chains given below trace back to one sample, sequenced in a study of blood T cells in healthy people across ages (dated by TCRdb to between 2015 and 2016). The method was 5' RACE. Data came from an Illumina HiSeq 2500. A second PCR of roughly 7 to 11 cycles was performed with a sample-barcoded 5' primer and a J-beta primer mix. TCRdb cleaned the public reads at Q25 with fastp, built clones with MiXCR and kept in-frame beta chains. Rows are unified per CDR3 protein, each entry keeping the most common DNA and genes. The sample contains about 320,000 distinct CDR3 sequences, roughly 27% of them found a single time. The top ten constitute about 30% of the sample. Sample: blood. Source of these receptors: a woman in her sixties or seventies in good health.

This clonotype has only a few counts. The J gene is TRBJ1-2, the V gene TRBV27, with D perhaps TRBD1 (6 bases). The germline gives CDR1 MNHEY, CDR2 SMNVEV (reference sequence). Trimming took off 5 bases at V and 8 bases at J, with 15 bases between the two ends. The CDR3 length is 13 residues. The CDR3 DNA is TGTGCCAGCAGTCCCCTAGGGGGTCAGGGCTACACCTTC. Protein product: CASSPLGGQGYTF.

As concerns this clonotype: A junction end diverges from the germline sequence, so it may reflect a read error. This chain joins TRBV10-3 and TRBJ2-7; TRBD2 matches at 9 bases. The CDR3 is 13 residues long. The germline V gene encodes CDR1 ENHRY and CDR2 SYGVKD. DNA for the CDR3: TGTGCCATCAGTGACCCCCGGACTAGCGATTATAACTTC. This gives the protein CAISDPRTSDYNF.

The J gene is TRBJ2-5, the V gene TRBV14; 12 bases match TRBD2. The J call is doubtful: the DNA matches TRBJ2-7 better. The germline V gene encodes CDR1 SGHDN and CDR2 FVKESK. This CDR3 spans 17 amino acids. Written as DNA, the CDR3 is TGTGCCAGCAGCCAGCGTCAGGGACTAGCGGGTTTAGACGAGCAGTACTTC. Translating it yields CASSQRQGLAGLDEQYF.

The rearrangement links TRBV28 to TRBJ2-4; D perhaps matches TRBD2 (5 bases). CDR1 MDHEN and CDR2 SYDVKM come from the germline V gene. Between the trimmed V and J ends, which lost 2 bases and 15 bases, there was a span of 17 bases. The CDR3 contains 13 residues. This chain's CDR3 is CASSLGASGWRYF. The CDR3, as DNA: TGTGCCAGCAGTTTAGGCGCCTCGGGGTGGCGGTACTTC. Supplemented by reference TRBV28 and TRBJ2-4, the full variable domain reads DVKVTQSSRYLVKRTGEKVFLECVQDMDHENMFWYRQDPGLGLRLIYFSYDVKMKEKGDIPEGYSVSREKKERFSLILESASTNQTSMYLCASSLGASGWRYFGAGTRLSVL.

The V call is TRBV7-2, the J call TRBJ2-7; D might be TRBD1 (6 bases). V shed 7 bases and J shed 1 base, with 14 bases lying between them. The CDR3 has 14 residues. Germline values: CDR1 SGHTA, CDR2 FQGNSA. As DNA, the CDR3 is TGTGCCAGCACTCCCGAGGGGGTTTCCTACGAGCAGTACTTC. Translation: CASTPEGVSYEQYF.

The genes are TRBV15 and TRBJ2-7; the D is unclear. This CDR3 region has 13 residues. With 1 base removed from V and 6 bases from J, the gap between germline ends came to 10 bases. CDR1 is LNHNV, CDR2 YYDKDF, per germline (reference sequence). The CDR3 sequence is CATSRGLLSEQYV. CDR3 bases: TGTGCCACCAGCAGAGGCCTATTGAGCGAGCAGTACGTC.

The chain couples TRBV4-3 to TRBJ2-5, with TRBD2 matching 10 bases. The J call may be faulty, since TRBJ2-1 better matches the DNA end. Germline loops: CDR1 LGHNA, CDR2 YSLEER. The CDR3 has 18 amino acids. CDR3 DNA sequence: TGCGCCAGCAGCCAAGACGCCCCCCTAGCGGGAGTATCCAATGAGCAGTTCTTC. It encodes CASSQDAPLAGVSNEQFF.

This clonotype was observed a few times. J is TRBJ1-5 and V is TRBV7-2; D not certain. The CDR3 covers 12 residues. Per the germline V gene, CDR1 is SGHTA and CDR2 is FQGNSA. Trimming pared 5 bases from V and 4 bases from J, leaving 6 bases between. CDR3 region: CASSTQNQPQHF. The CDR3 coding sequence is TGTGCCAGCAGCACTCAAAATCAGCCCCAGCATTTT. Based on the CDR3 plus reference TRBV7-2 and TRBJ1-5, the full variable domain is GAGVSQSPSNKVTEKGKDVELRCDPISGHTALYWYRQSLGQGLEFLIYFQGNSAPDKSGLPSDRFSAERTGGSVSTLTIQRTQQEDSAVYLCASSTQNQPQHFGDGTRLSIL.

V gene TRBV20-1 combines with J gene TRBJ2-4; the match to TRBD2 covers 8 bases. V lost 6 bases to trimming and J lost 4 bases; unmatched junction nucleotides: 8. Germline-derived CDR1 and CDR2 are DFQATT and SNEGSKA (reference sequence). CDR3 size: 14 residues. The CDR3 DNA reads TGCAGTGCCAACCCCCGGGGGGGAAAAAACATTCAGTACTTC. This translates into CSANPRGGKNIQYF.

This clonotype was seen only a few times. CDR3 sequence: CSVGGPIGPQGGTEAFF. CDR3 DNA sequence: TGCAGCGTTGGGGGACCCATTGGCCCCCAGGGCGGCACTGAAGCTTTCTTT. The rearrangement joins TRBV29-1 to TRBJ1-1, with a possible D match to TRBD1 (5 bases). The CDR3 contains 17 residues. Germline loops: CDR1 SQVTM, CDR2 ANQGSEA. With 4 bases removed from V and 4 bases from J, the gap between germline ends came to 25 bases. Filled out from reference TRBV29-1 and TRBJ1-1, the complete variable domain reads SAVISQKPSRDICQRGTSLTIQCQVDSQVTMMFWYRQQPGQSLTLIATANQGSEATYESGFVIDKFPISRPNLTFSTLTVSNMSPEDSSIYLCSVGGPIGPQGGTEAFFGQGTRLTVV.

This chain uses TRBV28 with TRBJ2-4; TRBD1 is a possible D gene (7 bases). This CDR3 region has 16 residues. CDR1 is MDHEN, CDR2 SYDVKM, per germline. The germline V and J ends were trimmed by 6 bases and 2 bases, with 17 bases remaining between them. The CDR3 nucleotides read TGTGCCAGCAGCGATTACCCAGGGGGGACCAAAAACATTCAGTACTTC. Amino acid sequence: CASSDYPGGTKNIQYF.

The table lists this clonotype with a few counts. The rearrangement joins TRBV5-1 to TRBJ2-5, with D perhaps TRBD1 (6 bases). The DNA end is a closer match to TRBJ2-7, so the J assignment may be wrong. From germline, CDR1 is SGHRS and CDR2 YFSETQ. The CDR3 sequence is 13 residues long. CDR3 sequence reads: CASSPLQGGEQYF. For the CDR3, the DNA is TGCGCCAGCAGCCCTCTACAGGGCGGCGAGCAGTACTTC.

CDR3 loop: CSASRGNEQFF. DNA of the CDR3: TGCAGTGCCTCCAGGGGAAATGAGCAGTTCTTC. The chain is built from TRBV20-1 and TRBJ2-1, with a possible D match to TRBD1 (6 bases). The CDR3 extends over 11 amino acids. Germline V gene lookup returns CDR1 DFQATT and CDR2 SNEGSKA (reference sequence). Trimming left V 6 bases short and J 7 bases short, with 10 bases between.